A selection of T cell receptor beta chains follows, all from one sample in a study of regulatory T cells in long-lasting Graves disease. TCRdb reprocessed the multiplex PCR reads with MiXCR, giving one entry per CDR3 protein. The repertoire consists of roughly 490,000 distinct CDR3 sequences, with about 22% occurring once and the leading ten covering around 12%. Sequencing used peripheral blood mononuclear cells (PBMCs), obtained when the disease was refractory, from a patient treated with antithyroid drugs. The origin of the receptors is a female donor with Graves disease. CDR3s include the opening cysteine and the closing phenylalanine or tryptophan. Fields, in order: CDR3 length, clone size, D gene, J gene, V gene, CDR3 DNA, CDR3 protein. A D gene is named only where the DNA matches it firmly. Size tells how often a clone was seen (once, few, many) or the class of an expanded clone, and some rows leave it out.

14,many,.,TRBJ2-5,TRBV12-3/TRBV12-4,TGTGCCAGCAGCTCGACAGGGGAGGGGGAGACCCAGTACTTC,CASSSTGEGETQYF
14,.,.,TRBJ1-2,TRBV5-5,TGTGCCAGCAGAGTTCGGACACCCGGCAGGGGCTACACCTTC,CASRVRTPGRGYTF
14,.,TRBD2,TRBJ2-1,TRBV19,TGTGCCAGTAGTCTAGCGGGAGGTTGGAATGAGCAGTTCTTC,CASSLAGGWNEQFF
13,many,.,TRBJ1-5,TRBV28,TGTGCCACGGCAGGGGTTAAGAATCAGCCCCAGCATTTT,CATAGVKNQPQHF
11,many,.,TRBJ2-5,TRBV20-1,TGCAGTGCTAGCGGGGAAGAGACCCAGTACTTC,CSASGEETQYF
16,many,.,TRBJ1-2,TRBV12-3/TRBV12-4,TGTGCCAGCAGTTTAAACGGGGCCCTCTTCTACTATGGCTACACCTTC,CASSLNGALFYYGYTF
15,many,TRBD1,TRBJ2-7,TRBV28,TGTGCCAGCAGTTTCCTCGAACCCGGACAGGGCGAGCAGTACTTC,CASSFLEPGQGEQYF
13,few,.,TRBJ1-1,TRBV6-1,TGTGCCAGCAGACCCCCTATGAACACTGAAGCTTTCTTT,CASRPPMNTEAFF
14,.,.,TRBJ2-2,TRBV9,TGTGCCAGCAGCGTAGGAGACCCACCCGGGGAGCTGTTTTTT,CASSVGDPPGELFF
15,many,TRBD1,TRBJ1-5,TRBV2,TGTGCCAGCAGTGATGGACAGGTCCTCGGTCAGCCCCAGCATTTT,CASSDGQVLGQPQHF
18,few,TRBD2,TRBJ2-6,TRBV5-4,TGTGCCAGCAGCCTGGGTCGCGGGGGGTTCTCTGGGGCCAACGTCCTGACTTTC,CASSLGRGGFSGANVLTF
19,few,TRBD1,TRBJ1-1,TRBV6-1,TGTGCCAGCAGTGAAGCGACTCGGGTGGGGACAGGGGTTGGGACTGAAGCTTTCTTT,CASSEATRVGTGVGTEAFF
13,.,.,TRBJ1-2,TRBV15,TGTGCCACCAGCAGAGAGGACAGTCACGGCTACACCTTC,CATSREDSHGYTF
16,.,.,TRBJ2-1,TRBV10-1,TGCGCCAGCAGTGAGTCGATAAGAAGCTCCTACAATGAGCAGTTCTTC,CASSESIRSSYNEQFF
13,.,.,TRBJ2-5,TRBV5-5,TGTGCCAGCAGCTTGGATCCCAATAGACCCCAGTACTTC,CASSLDPNRPQYF
12,.,.,TRBJ1-4,TRBV29-1,TGCAGCGTTCGACAGGATAATGAAAAACTGTTTTTT,CSVRQDNEKLFF
13,.,.,TRBJ1-5,TRBV18,TGTGCCAGCTCAATTAGGGGGGATCAGCCCCAGCATTTT,CASSIRGDQPQHF
15,many,.,TRBJ2-5,TRBV7-2,TGTGCCAGCAGCTTATCATCGGGGGTCGGGGGGACCCAGTACTTC,CASSLSSGVGGTQYF
12,.,.,TRBJ1-1,TRBV6-2/TRBV6-3,TGTGCCAGCAGGACCTCGCTCACTGAAGCTTTCTTT,CASRTSLTEAFF
15,many,TRBD1,TRBJ1-2,TRBV2,TGTGCCAGCAAACGACCGGGACAGGGGTTCGATGGCTACACCTTC,CASKRPGQGFDGYTF
15,many,TRBD1,TRBJ1-1,TRBV6-5,TGTGCCAGCAGTTCCTTCGGACAGGTAAACACTGAAGCTTTCTTT,CASSSFGQVNTEAFF
16,many,.,TRBJ2-5,TRBV28,TGTGCCAGCAGTTTTTCGGGACCCCTGTACCAAGAGACCCAGTACTTC,CASSFSGPLYQETQYF
17,few,TRBD1,TRBJ1-5,TRBV6-1,TGTGCCAGCAGCCGGGGCGGGGGACAGGGCGAAAGACAGCCCCAGCATTTT,CASSRGGGQGERQPQHF
13,many,.,TRBJ2-4,TRBV2,TGTGCCAGCAGGCGGGCCTCCCTAAACATTCAGTACTTC,CASRRASLNIQYF
14,many,.,TRBJ2-7,TRBV7-9,TGTGCCAGCAGCGCCGGGGGTCGGAGGTACGAGCAGTACTTC,CASSAGGRRYEQYF
12,.,.,TRBJ1-2,TRBV9,TGTGCCAGCAGCGTGGGGGGCTATGGCCACACCTTC,CASSVGGYGHTF
14,.,.,TRBJ1-2,TRBV4-3,TGCGCCAGCAGCCAAAATTCCCAGGGATCGGGCTACACCTTC,CASSQNSQGSGYTF
15,few,.,TRBJ1-5,TRBV19,TGTGCCAGTAGCCCGTGGGGGGCTGGTAATCAGCCCCAGCATTTT,CASSPWGAGNQPQHF
15,many,.,TRBJ2-5,TRBV28,TGTGCCAGCAGTTTACGTGTGGGCTTCCAAGAGACCCAGTACTTC,CASSLRVGFQETQYF
11,.,.,TRBJ2-1,TRBV2,TGTGCCAGCAGTGAAGAAAGTGAGCAGTTCTTC,CASSEESEQFF
15,.,TRBD1,TRBJ1-2,TRBV11-2,TGTGCCAGCAGCTTAGATACAAGGACAGGGAATGGCTACACCTTC,CASSLDTRTGNGYTF
14,.,.,TRBJ1-5,TRBV19,TGTGCCAGTAGTATCAGCCCTTGGGGACAGCCCCAGCATTTT,CASSISPWGQPQHF
15,many,.,TRBJ1-5,TRBV6-2/TRBV6-3,TGTGCCAGCAGTTACGGGGGACGGAGCAATCAGCCCCAGCATTTT,CASSYGGRSNQPQHF
13,.,.,TRBJ2-1,TRBV2,TGTGCCAGCGGTGGGACGGGACCCAATGAGCAGTTCTTC,CASGGTGPNEQFF
14,many,.,TRBJ1-2,TRBV29-1,TGCAGCGCCAAGGGCGCAACAGGGACCTATGGCTACACCTTC,CSAKGATGTYGYTF
13,many,.,TRBJ1-1,TRBV5-1,TGCGCCAGCAGAAATGACCAGAACACTGAAGCTTTCTTT,CASRNDQNTEAFF
14,few,.,TRBJ1-6,TRBV6-2/TRBV6-3,TGTGCCAGCAGTTACTCGGCCTGGGATTCACCCCTCCACTTT,CASSYSAWDSPLHF
13,many,.,TRBJ2-5,TRBV5-5,TGTGCCAGCAGCTTGGGGCCTGCCGAGACCCAGTACTTC,CASSLGPAETQYF
11,few,.,TRBJ1-1,TRBV19,TGTGCCAGTAGTATCCAGGATGAAGCTTTCTTT,CASSIQDEAFF
13,.,.,TRBJ1-1,TRBV19,TGTGCCAGTAGCCCCCCAGGGATCACTGAAGCTTTCTTT,CASSPPGITEAFF
15,few,.,TRBJ1-6,TRBV5-1,TGCGCCAGCAGGCTGACCGGGACGTCAAATTCACCCCTCCACTTT,CASRLTGTSNSPLHF
16,.,.,TRBJ1-6,TRBV5-5,TGTGCCAGCAGCTTTAGTCCGGAACGCGATAATTCACCCCTCCACTTT,CASSFSPERDNSPLHF